This entry lists 22 T cell receptor beta chains sequenced from one sample in a study of high-grade serous ovarian cancer treatment subgroups. The tumor samples were collected prior to definitive surgery or chemotherapy. TCRdb keeps only in-frame clones here, not all; method: immunoSEQ multiplex PCR. The sample includes some 7,000 clones, about 79% seen only once; the top ten take less than 6%. The sample was tumor tissue. The receptors here all came from a human donor with high-grade serous ovarian cancer.

This clone has a handful of counts. The genes are TRBV5-1 and TRBJ1-2; 8 nucleotides agree with TRBD1. The CDR3 has 14 residues. Germline CDR1 and CDR2: SGHRS and YFSETQ. V was clipped by 4 bases and J by 7 bases; unmatched bases: 9. The CDR3 sequence is CASSTRTGTAGYTF. The CDR3 bases are TGCGCCAGCAGCACCAGGACAGGGACGGCTGGCTACACCTTC.

V usage is TRBV4-1 and J usage is TRBJ2-3, with D possibly matching TRBD2 (6 bases). CDR3 length equals 18 residues. Trimming pared 4 bases from V and 2 bases from J, leaving 22 bases between. Looked up from germline, CDR1 is MGHRA and CDR2 is YSYEKL. The CDR3 nucleotides are TGCGCCAGCAGCCCCACAAGAGGCGGGGACCTCCTCACAGATACGCAGTATTTT. It yields the protein CASSPTRGGDLLTDTQYF.

The V and J genes are TRBV5-4 and TRBJ2-7; 10 nucleotides match TRBD1. The CDR3 is 15 residues long. J lost 7 bases, V lost 5 bases, and 12 bases had no gene match. The V gene's germline CDR1 is SGHNT and CDR2 YYREEE (reference sequence). For the CDR3, the DNA is TGTGCCAGCAGGACAGGGACAGGGGAAGCGGGGGAGCAGTACTTC. It yields the protein CASRTGTGEAGEQYF.

J is TRBJ1-4 and V is TRBV7-8, with a tentative D call TRBD1 (6 bases). Germline V gene sequence: CDR1 SGHVS, CDR2 FQNEAQ. The CDR3 runs 14 residues. Deletions cut 2 bases from V and 5 bases from J, with 9 bases between. This chain's CDR3 is CASSLWTENEKLFF. CDR3 nucleotide sequence: TGTGCCAGCAGCTTATGGACAGAGAATGAAAAACTGTTTTTT.

The chain links TRBV7-8 to TRBJ2-5; TRBD1 is a possible D gene (5 bases). This CDR3 comprises 15 residues. Trimming removed 5 bases at V and 3 bases at J, with 16 bases between. The germline CDR1 and CDR2 sequences are SGHVS and FQNEAQ. The CDR3 reads CASSARRSREETQYF. In nucleotides, the CDR3 is TGTGCCAGCAGCGCCCGGAGAAGCAGGGAAGAGACCCAGTACTTC.

The chain has TRBV6-5 and TRBJ1-3; D is uncertain. V shed 2 bases and J shed 1 base, with 9 bases lying between them. Germline V CDR1 and CDR2: MNHEY, SVGAGI. This CDR3 has 15 amino acids. The CDR3 protein is CASSYGALSGNTIYF. The DNA of the CDR3 is TGTGCCAGCAGTTACGGCGCTCTTTCTGGAAACACCATATATTTT.

The CDR3 DNA reads TGTGCCAGCAGTGCGGGACAGGGTAACAACGAGCAGTACTTC. This encodes CASSAGQGNNEQYF. The chain joins TRBV2 to TRBJ2-7; 9 nucleotides line up with TRBD1. The germline V gene encodes CDR1 SNHLY and CDR2 FYNNEI. The CDR3 contains 14 residues. J was trimmed by 5 bases and V by 4 bases; bases with no gene match: 6.

The V and J genes are TRBV27 and TRBJ2-7; D not resolved. The CDR3 has 15 residues. Germline V lookup: CDR1 MNHEY, CDR2 SMNVEV (reference sequence). The V end was cut by 7 bases, the J end by 3 bases, with 19 bases between. This CDR3 reads CASKSKPDGNYEQYF. CDR3 in DNA: TGTGCCAGCAAAAGCAAGCCCGACGGAAACTACGAGCAGTACTTC.

The rearrangement links TRBV6-1 to TRBJ2-1, with 7 bases identical to TRBD1. The CDR3 loop spans 15 amino acids. V trimming: 5 bases; J trimming: 8 bases; junction bases outside the gene matches: 12. Germline-derived CDR1 and CDR2 are MNHNS and SASEGT. CDR3 in amino acids: CASSTTDRLGDEQFF. As DNA, the CDR3 is TGTGCCAGCAGTACCACGGACAGGCTGGGAGATGAGCAGTTCTTC.

The V gene is TRBV18, the J gene TRBJ2-3; perhaps D is TRBD1 or TRBD2 (6 bases each). Germline loops: CDR1 KGHSH, CDR2 LQKENI. The V end was cut by 0 bases, the J end by 2 bases, with 12 bases between. The CDR3 length is 16 residues. The CDR3 DNA sequence: TGTGCCAGCTCACCACCTTCGGGGGCCCTCACAGATACGCAGTATTTT. It codes for CASSPPSGALTDTQYF. The variable domain in full, with the rest retrieved from reference TRBV18 and TRBJ2-3, is NAGVMQNPRHLVRRRGQEARLRCSPMKGHSHVYWYRQLPEEGLKFMVYLQKENIIDESGMPKERFSAEFPKEGPSILRIQQVVRGDSAAYFCASSPPSGALTDTQYFGPGTRLTVL.

The chain links TRBV4-1 to TRBJ1-5; D gene uncertain. The CDR3 runs to 16 residues. CDR1 and CDR2 (germline): MGHRA, YSYEKL. V was shortened by 4 bases and J by 0 bases, with 13 bases between the two germline ends. CDR3 sequence: CASSRASDPSNQPQHF. The CDR3 nucleotides are TGCGCCAGCAGCCGTGCGTCGGACCCTAGCAATCAGCCCCAGCATTTT.

V usage is TRBV5-1 and J usage is TRBJ2-1; D could derive from TRBD1 or TRBD2 (5 bases each). Germline values: CDR1 SGHRS, CDR2 YFSETQ. Trimming removed 0 bases at V and 9 bases at J, with 13 bases between. The CDR3 sequence is 14 residues long. The CDR3 nucleotides read TGCGCCAGCAGCTTGGGGGACGCCGGCGGTGAGCAGTTCTTC. It codes for CASSLGDAGGEQFF. Together with reference TRBV5-1 and TRBJ2-1, the CDR3 gives the full variable domain: KAGVTQTPRYLIKTRGQQVTLSCSPISGHRSVSWYQQTPGQGLQFLFEYFSETQRNKGNFPGRFSGRQFSNSRSEMNVSTLELGDSALYLCASSLGDAGGEQFFGPGTRLTVL.

The rearrangement uses TRBV4-3 and TRBJ2-2; D might be TRBD1 or TRBD2, each matching 5 bases. V was pared by 1 base and J by 7 bases, with 16 bases between. This CDR3 comprises 16 residues. Germline CDR1 LGHNA, CDR2 YSLEER. This CDR3 is CASSQGQPLEVGELFF. CDR3 bases: TGCGCCAGCAGCCAAGGACAGCCGTTGGAGGTCGGGGAGCTGTTTTTT.

The chain combines TRBV16 with TRBJ1-2; D is uncertain. From germline, CDR1 is KGHSY and CDR2 FQNENV. The CDR3 runs to 14 residues. V lost 4 bases, J lost 4 bases, and 13 bases lay in between. CDR3 loop: CASSPSIDSYGYTF. DNA for the CDR3: TGTGCCAGCAGCCCTTCAATAGATAGCTATGGCTACACCTTC.

The V and J genes are TRBV5-4 and TRBJ2-5; D possibly corresponds to TRBD1 (6 bases). Per the germline V gene, CDR1 is SGHNT and CDR2 is YYREEE (reference sequence). With 3 bases removed from V and 5 bases from J, the gap between germline ends came to 17 bases. This CDR3 is 15 amino acids long. CDR3 in DNA: TGTGCCAGCAGCTCCAGCGGTAATAGGGGGGAGACCCAGTACTTC. Amino acid sequence: CASSSSGNRGETQYF.

The V and J genes are TRBV14 and TRBJ1-6; no firm D call. V lost 1 base to trimming and J lost 5 bases, with 12 bases between them. The CDR3 loop spans 16 amino acids. CDR1 and CDR2 from the germline V gene are SGHDN and FVKESK. DNA for the CDR3: TGTGCCAGCAGCCAAGTTACTATCCGGAATAATTCACCCCTCCACTTT. The encoded protein is CASSQVTIRNNSPLHF.

The CDR3 protein is CASSGSWAGNTIYF. The CDR3 region has the DNA TGTGCCAGCAGCGGCAGCTGGGCTGGAAACACCATATATTTT. The chain links TRBV7-2 to TRBJ1-3; the D is unclear. CDR3 length equals 14 residues. Trimming took off 5 bases at V and 2 bases at J, with 10 bases between the two ends. Germline lookup yields CDR1 SGHTA and CDR2 FQGNSA. The entire variable domain, with the rest obtained from reference TRBV7-2 and TRBJ1-3, is as follows: GAGVSQSPSNKVTEKGKDVELRCDPISGHTALYWYRQSLGQGLEFLIYFQGNSAPDKSGLPSDRFSAERTGGSVSTLTIQRTQQEDSAVYLCASSGSWAGNTIYFGEGSWLTVV.

This clone was seen once. The rearrangement joins TRBV30 to TRBJ1-3, with D perhaps TRBD1 (5 bases). Germline CDR1 GTSNPN, CDR2 SVGIG (reference sequence). The CDR3 extends over 16 amino acids. V lost 1 base and J lost 2, with 15 bases in between. This CDR3 reads CAWSGYRQNPGNTIYF. For the CDR3, the DNA is TGTGCCTGGAGTGGCTACAGGCAGAACCCTGGAAACACCATATATTTT.

This rearrangement joins TRBV27 to TRBJ2-5, with D unresolved. The CDR3 length is 14 residues. Trimming shortened V by 2 bases and J by 1 base, and 8 bases separated the two germline ends. Germline CDR1 reads MNHEY; CDR2 reads SMNVEV (reference sequence). The CDR3 nucleotides are TGTGCCAGCAGTTTAAAGTCAGGCCAAGAGACCCAGTACTTC. Translated: CASSLKSGQETQYF.

The CDR3: CASSWGTGLNEKLFF. Here the CDR3 DNA reads TGTGCCAGCAGCTGGGGGACAGGTCTAAATGAAAAACTGTTTTTT. The chain carries TRBV7-2 and TRBJ1-4; 8 nucleotides agree with TRBD1. The germline V gene has CDR1 SGHTA and CDR2 FQGNSA. After removal of 4 bases from V and 5 bases from J, the junction contained 6 bases not matched to a gene. The CDR3 length is 15 residues.

This clone was found once. The chain combines TRBV4-1 with TRBJ2-7; the D is unclear. The CDR3 sequence is 14 residues long. Trimming pared 1 base from V and 4 bases from J, leaving 11 bases between. Germline V gene data show CDR1 as MGHRA and CDR2 as YSYEKL. The DNA for the CDR3 is TGCGCCAGCAGCCAAGGAACGGTCCTATACGAGCAGTACTTC. Residues: CASSQGTVLYEQYF.

The chain uses TRBV6-1 and TRBJ2-1; 11 positions agree with TRBD2. This CDR3 region has 14 residues. CDR1 and CDR2 (germline): MNHNS, SASEGT. The junction had 6 bases not matched to a gene; V was cut back by 10 bases and J by 4 bases. The CDR3 spells CAIRTSGGYNEQFF. The CDR3, as DNA: TGTGCCATCCGAACTAGCGGGGGTTACAATGAGCAGTTCTTC.